This paragraph covers one T cell receptor beta chain sequence. Its antigen is unknown. These data are taken from a study of CD8 T cells in ankylosing spondylitis. General study points: There was a TCR beta motif, made of eight highly homologous variants, that appeared characteristic of ankylosing spondylitis blood. Disease-linked clones bore a CD8+ phenotype and were relatively rare in peripheral blood. Significant enrichment of disease-linked clones was reportedly seen in matched ankylosing spondylitis synovial fluid.

Library preparation for TCR beta used quantitative 5'-RACE with molecular barcodes. TCRdb reanalysed the 5' RACE reads using MiXCR and keeps one entry per CDR3 protein. The sample lists under 850,000 distinct CDR3 sequences, roughly 20% occurring once. CDR3 length equals 14 residues. From germline, CDR1 is SGDLS and CDR2 YYNGEE. Trimming removed 3 bases from V and 11 bases from J, with 15 bases in between. The chain combines TRBV9 with TRBJ1-6; D gene uncertain. The sequence was collected from a male donor with ankylosing spondylitis. The sample comprised blood, either unsorted or a sorted T cell fraction (not recorded which). For the CDR3, the DNA is TGTGCCAGCAGCGCCAATGACGGGAATACACCCCTCCACTTT. It encodes CASSANDGNTPLHF.